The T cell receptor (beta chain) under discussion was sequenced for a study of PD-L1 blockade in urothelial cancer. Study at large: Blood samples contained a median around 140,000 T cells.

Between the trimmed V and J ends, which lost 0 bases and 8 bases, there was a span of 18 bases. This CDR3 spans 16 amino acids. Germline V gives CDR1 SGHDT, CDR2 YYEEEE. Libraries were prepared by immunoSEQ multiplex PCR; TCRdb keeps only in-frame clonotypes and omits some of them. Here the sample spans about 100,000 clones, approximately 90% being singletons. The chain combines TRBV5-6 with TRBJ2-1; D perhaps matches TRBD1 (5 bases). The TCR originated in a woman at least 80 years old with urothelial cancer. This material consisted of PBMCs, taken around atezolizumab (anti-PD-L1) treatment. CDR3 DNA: TGTGCCAGCAGCTTGGGTTTTCGGCTACAGGTCGATGAGCAGTTCTTC. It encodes CASSLGFRLQVDEQFF. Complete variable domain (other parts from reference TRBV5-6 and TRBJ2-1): DAGVTQSPTHLIKTRGQQVTLRCSPKSGHDTVSWYQQALGQGPQFIFQYYEEEERQRGNFPDRFSGHQFPNYSSELNVNALLLGDSALYLCASSLGFRLQVDEQFFGPGTRLTVL.